These 10 T cell receptor beta chains came from one sample sequenced in a study of Ad26.COV2.S vaccination and SARS-CoV-2 variants. The protocol was immunoSEQ multiplex PCR, while the TCRdb copy is restricted to in-frame clones and leaves out a portion. The sample consists of 410,000 or so clones, around 93% of them appearing once. Treatment denoted: roughly 19 received Ad26.COV2.S at low or high dose, single or two shots; 5 received placebo; per-sample allocation not given. Sampling was done on day 63 after the first vaccine or placebo injection. The sample here was peripheral blood, taken in a trial of Ad26.COV2.S vaccine versus placebo. The receptors were sampled from a person aged 18 to 65 who received the Ad26.COV2.S COVID-19 vaccine or a placebo.

J is TRBJ2-7 and V is TRBV2; 8 bases align to TRBD2. The V gene end was trimmed by 2 bases and the J gene end by 4 bases; junction bases not matched to a gene: 7. The CDR3 covers 15 residues. Per germline, CDR1 SNHLY and CDR2 FYNNEI. DNA for the CDR3: TGTGCCAGCAGTGAACGGGTAGCGGGGTGGTACGAGCAGTACTTC. Translating gives CASSERVAGWYEQYF.

This rearrangement joins TRBV6-2 or TRBV6-3 to TRBJ1-2; no clear D. This CDR3 region has 15 residues. Trimming cost V 2 bases and J 4 bases, with 14 bases left between them. Per germline, CDR1 MNHEY and CDR2 SVGEGT. CDR3 protein: CASSYHSRGIYGYTF. For the CDR3, the DNA is TGTGCCAGCAGTTACCACTCCCGCGGAATCTATGGCTACACCTTC.

This clone was recorded once. This rearrangement joins TRBV29-1 to TRBJ2-2; no clear D gene. Germline lookup yields CDR1 SQVTM and CDR2 ANQGSEA. Trimming stripped 4 bases from V and 5 bases from J, with 8 bases between. The CDR3 consists of 12 residues. The CDR3 protein is CSVARETGELFF. In DNA, the CDR3 is TGCAGCGTTGCGAGAGAAACCGGGGAGCTGTTTTTT.

The rearrangement links TRBV2 to TRBJ2-1, with TRBD2 as a possible D gene (5 bases). Deletions cut 4 bases from V and 2 bases from J, with 12 bases between. Germline CDR1 SNHLY, CDR2 FYNNEI. CDR3 length: 15 residues. CDR3 sequence (DNA): TGTGCCAGCAGTGCTCCGCCGGAGGCCTACAATGAGCAGTTCTTC. This gives the protein CASSAPPEAYNEQFF.

V gene TRBV9 combines with J gene TRBJ1-3, with D uncertain. Trimming left V 0 bases short and J 0 bases short, with 4 bases between. Germline V lookup: CDR1 SGDLS, CDR2 YYNGEE. CDR3 size: 14 residues. CDR3 bases: TGTGCCAGCAGCGTAGACCCCTCTGGAAACACCATATATTTT. It is translated as CASSVDPSGNTIYF.

The rearrangement links TRBV30 to TRBJ2-1; 10 nucleotides agree with TRBD2. Germline CDR1 is GTSNPN and CDR2 is SVGIG (reference sequence). The CDR3 is made up of 15 amino acids. V lost 5 bases, J lost 2 bases, and 6 bases stayed unmatched. CDR3 loop: CAWGSGGATYNEQFF. In DNA, the CDR3 is TGTGCCTGGGGGAGCGGGGGGGCCACCTACAATGAGCAGTTCTTC.

This rearrangement joins TRBV7-9 to TRBJ2-3; D ambiguous. Germline V gives CDR1 SEHNR, CDR2 FQNEAQ (reference sequence). V lost 0 bases and J 3 bases, leaving 16 bases between the germline ends. The CDR3 is 17 amino acids. CDR3 sequence: CASSLALVRERTDTQYF. The CDR3 coding sequence is TGTGCCAGCAGCTTAGCGCTGGTTAGGGAAAGGACAGATACGCAGTATTTT. Full variable domain (missing parts from reference TRBV7-9 and TRBJ2-3): DTGVSQNPRHKITKRGQNVTFRCDPISEHNRLYWYRQTLGQGPEFLTYFQNEAQLEKSRLLSDRFSAERPKGSFSTLEIQRTEQGDSAMYLCASSLALVRERTDTQYFGPGTRLTVL.

The genes are TRBV15 and TRBJ1-3, with D maybe TRBD1 (6 bases). Per germline, CDR1 LNHNV and CDR2 YYDKDF (reference sequence). CDR3 size: 19 residues. V dropped 5 bases and J dropped 0 bases, with 23 bases sitting between them. The CDR3 DNA is TGTGCCACCAGCCATATAGGGGGGGATCCGAATATCTCTGGAAACACCATATATTTT. Translation: CATSHIGGDPNISGNTIYF.

The chain carries TRBV2 and TRBJ2-1; D is undetermined. V lost 5 bases and J 2 bases, leaving 16 bases between the germline ends. Per the germline V gene, CDR1 is SNHLY and CDR2 is FYNNEI. CDR3 length: 16 amino acids. The CDR3 DNA reads as TGTGCCAGCAGTAGAAACAGCGACCCAACCTACAATGAGCAGTTCTTC. Protein sequence: CASSRNSDPTYNEQFF.

The CDR3 here is CASSFGSSYNSPLHF. DNA for the CDR3: TGTGCCAGCAGCTTTGGGAGCTCCTATAATTCACCCCTCCACTTT. The chain has TRBV7-9 and TRBJ1-6; D call uncertain. Germline V gene lookup returns CDR1 SEHNR and CDR2 FQNEAQ (reference sequence). Deletions cut 3 bases from V and 0 bases from J, with 6 bases between. This CDR3 is built from 15 residues.